This T cell receptor beta chain was retrieved from a study of blood T cell repertoires in COVID-19. Overall study context: The samples span acute and convalescent COVID-19 from the United States, Italy and Spain. T cells, B-cell-depleted T cells, or PBMCs provided the cDNA or gDNA that served as material.

CDR3 length: 16 amino acids. V was trimmed by 7 bases and J by 6 bases, leaving 22 bases between them. Germline loops: CDR1 SGHNT, CDR2 YENEEA. The table came from immunoSEQ multiplex PCR; TCRdb's copy has only in-frame clones and leaves some out. Among tens of thousands of clones listed, 80% to 90% were seen once. The sequenced sample consisted of peripheral blood. The clonotype comes from a human donor in a cohort sampled during active COVID-19. The V and J genes are TRBV11-3 and TRBJ1-5, with D possibly being TRBD1 (6 bases). As DNA, the CDR3 is TGTGCCAGCACCGAAAGCGGGGGCGGACTCTTTCAGCCCCAGCATTTT. Its translation is CASTESGGGLFQPQHF.